Shown below are 3 T cell receptor beta chains from a single sample sequenced in a study of cytomegalovirus exposure and HLA in healthy donors (dated by TCRdb to the late 2010s). Library preparation used the immunoSEQ multiplex PCR assay. The multiplex PCR relied on a mix of 60 forward primers for TCR Vbeta segments and 13 reverse primers for TCR Jbeta segments. In TCRdb, the immuneACCESS table is reduced to in-frame sequences with V and J assigned. These tables do not hold every clone; where another copy was compared, an unresolved V gene accounts for under half, and the others remain unexplained. This sample has 100,000 to 150,000 clones in its table, and roughly 80% of those were observed once. 2.5% to 3.5% of the sample lies in the top ten. Sequenced: PBMCs. The receptors were gathered from a woman aged 45-65 years in good health and CMV-seronegative.

J is TRBJ2-3 and V is TRBV7-9; TRBD1 might be the D (5 bases). The CDR3 sequence is 14 residues long. Germline CDR1 SEHNR, CDR2 FQNEAQ (reference sequence). V lost 1 base, J lost 7 bases, and 12 bases lay in between. CDR3 in DNA: TGTGCCAGCAGCTTAGAACAGGAATGGAATACGCAGTATTTT. As protein: CASSLEQEWNTQYF.

This clone came up a few times. The V gene is TRBV5-4, the J gene TRBJ1-3, with 7 bases fitting TRBD1. Trimming cost V 1 base and J 3 bases; bases outside gene matches: 1. Germline CDR1 reads SGHNT; CDR2 reads YYREEE (reference sequence). This CDR3 region has 14 residues. CDR3 sequence: CASSLRDSGNTIYF. CDR3 sequence (DNA): TGTGCCAGCAGCTTGAGGGACAGTGGAAACACCATATATTTT.

The chain employs TRBV9 and TRBJ2-7; 13 bases fit TRBD2. After removal of 0 bases from V and 4 bases from J, the junction contained 4 bases not matched to a gene. The CDR3 has 16 residues. Germline V gives CDR1 SGDLS, CDR2 YYNGEE. CDR3 nucleotide sequence: TGTGCCAGCAGCGTAGAGGGGACTAGCGGGGATTACGAGCAGTACTTC. Protein product: CASSVEGTSGDYEQYF.